The T cell receptor (beta chain) under discussion was sequenced for a study of blood T cells in healthy people across ages. Whole-study findings and limits: Leaving the PBMCs unsorted stopped any conclusive comparison of naive versus antigen-experienced cells.

As concerns this clonotype: Its target is unknown.

With 3 bases removed from V and 5 bases from J, the gap between germline ends came to 17 bases. The CDR3 loop spans 16 amino acids. Primers used in a second PCR of about 7 to 11 cycles were a sample-barcoded 5' primer and a J-beta primer mix. TCRdb independently ran MiXCR on the 5' RACE reads; one entry per CDR3 protein. The table includes some 1.7 million distinct CDR3 sequences, about 28% detected once. Each individual donor underwent a draw of approximately 10 milliliters of peripheral blood. The genes are TRBV12-3 or TRBV12-4 and TRBJ2-1; D is perhaps TRBD1 (6 bases). Sequencing was performed on blood. The clonotype originates from a woman aged 25 to 39 in good health. In DNA, the CDR3 is TGTGCCAGCAGTTTTGGGACAAGGGGAAGAGACAATGAGCAGTTCTTC. This encodes CASSFGTRGRDNEQFF.